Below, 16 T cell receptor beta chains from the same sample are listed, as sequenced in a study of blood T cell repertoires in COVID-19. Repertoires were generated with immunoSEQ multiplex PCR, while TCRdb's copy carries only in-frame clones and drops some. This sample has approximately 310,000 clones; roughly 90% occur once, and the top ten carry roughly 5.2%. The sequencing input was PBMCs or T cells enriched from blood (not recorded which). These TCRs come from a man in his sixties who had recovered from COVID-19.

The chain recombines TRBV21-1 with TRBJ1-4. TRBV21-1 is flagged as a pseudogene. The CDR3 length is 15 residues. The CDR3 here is CASSKFPRPKEKLFF. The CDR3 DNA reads TGTGCCAGCAGCAAGTTCCCTAGGCCCAAGGAAAAACTGTTTTTT.

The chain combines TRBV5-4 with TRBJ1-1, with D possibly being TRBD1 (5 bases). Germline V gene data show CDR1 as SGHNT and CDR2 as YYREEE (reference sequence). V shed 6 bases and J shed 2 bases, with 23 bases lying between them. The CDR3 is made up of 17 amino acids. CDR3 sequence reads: CASNPSIGGNGNTEAFF. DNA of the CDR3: TGTGCCAGCAACCCCTCAATCGGGGGTAACGGAAACACTGAAGCTTTCTTT. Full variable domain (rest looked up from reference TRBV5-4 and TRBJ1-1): ETGVTQSPTHLIKTRGQQVTLRCSSQSGHNTVSWYQQALGQGPQFIFQYYREEENGRGNFPPRFSGLQFPNYSSELNVNALELDDSALYLCASNPSIGGNGNTEAFFGQGTRLTVV.

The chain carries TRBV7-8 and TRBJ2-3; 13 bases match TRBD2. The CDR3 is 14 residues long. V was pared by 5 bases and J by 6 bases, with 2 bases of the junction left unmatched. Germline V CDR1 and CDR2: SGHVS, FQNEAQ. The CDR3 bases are TGTGCCAGCAGCACACTAGCGGGAGGGGATACGCAGTATTTT. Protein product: CASSTLAGGDTQYF.

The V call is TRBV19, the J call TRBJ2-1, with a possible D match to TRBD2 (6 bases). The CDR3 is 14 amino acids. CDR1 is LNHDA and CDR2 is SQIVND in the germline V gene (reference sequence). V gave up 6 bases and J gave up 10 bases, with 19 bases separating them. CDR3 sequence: CASSRELGGGEQFF. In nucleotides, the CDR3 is TGTGCCAGTAGCCGGGAGTTAGGAGGCGGCGAGCAGTTCTTC.

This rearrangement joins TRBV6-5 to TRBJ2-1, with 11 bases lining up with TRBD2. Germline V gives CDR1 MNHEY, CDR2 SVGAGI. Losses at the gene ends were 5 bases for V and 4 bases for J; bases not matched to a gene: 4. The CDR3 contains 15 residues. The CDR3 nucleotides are TGTGCCAGCAGTAATTTAGCGGGGGGGTACAATGAGCAGTTCTTC. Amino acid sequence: CASSNLAGGYNEQFF.

The CDR3 nucleotides read TGTGCCAGCTCACCGATGGGACAGGATGGGGAAAAACTGTTTTTT. Its protein is CASSPMGQDGEKLFF. The chain carries TRBV18 and TRBJ1-4; TRBD1 agrees at 8 bases. J was trimmed by 8 bases and V by 3 bases; bases with no gene match: 8. The CDR3 consists of 15 residues. CDR1 is KGHSH, CDR2 LQKENI, per germline. Filled out from reference TRBV18 and TRBJ1-4, the complete variable domain reads NAGVMQNPRHLVRRRGQEARLRCSPMKGHSHVYWYRQLPEEGLKFMVYLQKENIIDESGMPKERFSAEFPKEGPSILRIQQVVRGDSAAYFCASSPMGQDGEKLFFGSGTQLSVL.

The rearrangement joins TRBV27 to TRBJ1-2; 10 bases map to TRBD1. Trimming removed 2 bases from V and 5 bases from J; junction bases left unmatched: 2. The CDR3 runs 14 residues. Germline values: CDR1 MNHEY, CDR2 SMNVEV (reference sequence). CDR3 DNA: TGTGCCAGCAGTTTAAAGGGACAGGGGTATGGCTACACCTTC. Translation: CASSLKGQGYGYTF.

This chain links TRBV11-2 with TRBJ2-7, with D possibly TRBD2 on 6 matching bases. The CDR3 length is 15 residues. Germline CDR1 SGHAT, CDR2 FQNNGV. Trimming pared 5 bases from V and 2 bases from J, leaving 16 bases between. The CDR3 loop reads CASSRLAPSTYEQYF. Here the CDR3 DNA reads TGTGCCAGCAGCCGGCTAGCGCCGAGTACCTACGAGCAGTACTTC.

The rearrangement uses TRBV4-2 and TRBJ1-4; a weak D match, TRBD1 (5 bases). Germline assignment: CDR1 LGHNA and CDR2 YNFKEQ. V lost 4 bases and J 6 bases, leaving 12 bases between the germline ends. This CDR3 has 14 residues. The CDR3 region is CASSLWGEDEKLFF. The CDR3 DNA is TGTGCCAGCAGCCTCTGGGGGGAGGATGAAAAACTGTTTTTT.

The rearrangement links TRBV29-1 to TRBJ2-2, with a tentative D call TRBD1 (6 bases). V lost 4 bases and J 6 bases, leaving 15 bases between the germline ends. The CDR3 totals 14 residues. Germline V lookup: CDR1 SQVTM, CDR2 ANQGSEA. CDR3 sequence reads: CSVALTGDPGELFF. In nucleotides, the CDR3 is TGCAGCGTTGCCTTGACAGGCGATCCCGGGGAGCTGTTTTTT.

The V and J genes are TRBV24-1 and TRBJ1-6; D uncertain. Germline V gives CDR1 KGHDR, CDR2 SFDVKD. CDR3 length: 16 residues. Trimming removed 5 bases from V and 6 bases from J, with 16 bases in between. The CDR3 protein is CATSASGEGSNSPLHF. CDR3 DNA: TGTGCCACCAGTGCATCTGGGGAAGGGAGTAATTCACCCCTCCACTTT.

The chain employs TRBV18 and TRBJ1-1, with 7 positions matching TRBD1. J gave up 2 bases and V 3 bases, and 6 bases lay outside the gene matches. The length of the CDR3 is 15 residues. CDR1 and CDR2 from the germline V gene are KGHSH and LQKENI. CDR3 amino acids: CASSPPNRGNTEAFF. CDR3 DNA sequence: TGTGCCAGCTCACCGCCGAACAGGGGAAACACTGAAGCTTTCTTT.

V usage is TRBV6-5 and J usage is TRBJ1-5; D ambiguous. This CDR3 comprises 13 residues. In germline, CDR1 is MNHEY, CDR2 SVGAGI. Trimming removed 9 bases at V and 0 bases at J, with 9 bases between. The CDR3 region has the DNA TGTGCCAGTCAGGCAGATAGCAATCAGCCCCAGCATTTT. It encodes CASQADSNQPQHF.

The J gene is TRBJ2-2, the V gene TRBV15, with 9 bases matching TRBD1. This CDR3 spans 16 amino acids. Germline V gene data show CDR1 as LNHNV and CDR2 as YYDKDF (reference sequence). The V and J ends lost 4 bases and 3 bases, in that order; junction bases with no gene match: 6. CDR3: CATSTLGTGHTGELFF. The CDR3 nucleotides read TGTGCCACCAGCACCCTTGGGACAGGGCACACCGGGGAGCTGTTTTTT.

DNA for the CDR3: TGTGCCAGCTCACCACGGTTATCGGGGGACACTGAAGCTTTCTTT. It is translated as CASSPRLSGDTEAFF. V gene TRBV18 combines with J gene TRBJ1-1, with D perhaps matching TRBD1 (5 bases). Germline CDR1 is KGHSH and CDR2 is LQKENI. Trimming shortened V by 1 base and J by 3 bases, and 12 bases separated the two germline ends. CDR3 size: 15 residues.

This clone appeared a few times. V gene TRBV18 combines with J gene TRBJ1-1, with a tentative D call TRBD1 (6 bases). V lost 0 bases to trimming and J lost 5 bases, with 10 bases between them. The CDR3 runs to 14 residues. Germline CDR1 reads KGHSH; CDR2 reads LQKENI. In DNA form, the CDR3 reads TGTGCCAGCTCACCACCGCAGGGGTGGACTGAAGCTTTCTTT. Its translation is CASSPPQGWTEAFF.